This T cell receptor (beta chain) was recorded in a study of beta chain features in type 1 diabetes. Notes on this clone: Its antigen is unknown.

In germline, CDR1 is LGHNA, CDR2 YNFKEQ. The CDR3 contains 16 residues. V trimming: 0 bases; J trimming: 6 bases; junction bases outside the gene matches: 6. Every isolated RNA sample was fully reverse transcribed, so sequencing captured expressed TCRB transcripts. Data came from immunoSEQ multiplex PCR; TCRdb stores just in-frame clones and leaves some out. The repertoire holds about 360,000 clones, with roughly an eighth as singletons. Study-wide results and limits: Naive, central memory and Treg TCRB repertoires appeared more alike in patients than in healthy donors. Among patients with Type 1 diabetes, TCRB CDR3s were moderately but significantly shorter in every one of the four CD4+ subsets. In type 1 diabetes patients, VDJ junctions had fewer insertions; deletions at these junctions were more frequent.

Blood was drawn once from each donor into heparinised tubes. The draws averaged approximately 110 mL. Sequenced: naive CD4+ T cells from blood. V usage is TRBV4-2 and J usage is TRBJ2-5; 11 nucleotides align to TRBD2. The sequence was collected from a man aged 18 to 29 in good health. The CDR3 here is CASSQDISGGAQTQYF. CDR3 coding DNA: TGTGCCAGCAGCCAAGATATTAGCGGGGGGGCGCAGACCCAGTACTTC.